The following is a T cell receptor beta chain sequence with its context. Its antigen is as yet unknown. These data originate in a study of cytotoxic CD8 clonotypes in ibrutinib-treated CLL. Broader study findings: Clonality rose at ibrutinib response, held steady in sustained remission, and fell toward baseline at progression.

Some clones are missing from TCRdb's copy, which holds only in-frame ones; the method was immunoSEQ multiplex PCR. The table includes about 160,000 clones, approximately 77% detected once. Germline CDR1 reads MNHNS; CDR2 reads SASEGT. Between the trimmed V and J ends, which lost 3 bases and 0 bases, there was a span of 3 bases. CDR3 size: 12 residues. This receptor was taken from a human donor with chronic lymphocytic leukemia. The gene calls are TRBV6-1 and TRBJ2-7, with D hard to call. The sequencing here drew on PBMCs, taken after 12 months of ibrutinib treatment. The CDR3 sequence: CASSDHSYEQYF. The CDR3 DNA reads TGTGCCAGCAGTGACCACTCCTACGAGCAGTACTTC.